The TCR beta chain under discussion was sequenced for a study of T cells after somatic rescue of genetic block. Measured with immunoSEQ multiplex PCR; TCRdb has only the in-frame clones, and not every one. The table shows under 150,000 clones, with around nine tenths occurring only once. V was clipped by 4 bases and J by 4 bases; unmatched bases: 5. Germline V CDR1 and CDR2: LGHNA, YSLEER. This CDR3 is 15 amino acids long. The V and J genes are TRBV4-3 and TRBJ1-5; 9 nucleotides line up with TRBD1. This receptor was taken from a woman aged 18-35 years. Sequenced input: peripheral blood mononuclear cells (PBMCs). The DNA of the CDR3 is TGCGCCAGCAGCCGCCACAGGGGGCTAAATCAGCCCCAGCATTTT. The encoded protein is CASSRHRGLNQPQHF.